Below, 12 T cell receptor beta chains from the same sample are listed, as sequenced in a study of T-cell memory formation after mild COVID-19. MiXCR was run by TCRdb on the 5' RACE reads, yielding one entry per CDR3 protein. Here the sample spans about 410,000 distinct CDR3 sequences, 23% being singletons. Material for sequencing was PBMCs or a T cell subset sorted from them (not recorded which). These receptors all stem from an adult woman who had mild COVID-19 (a few samples of this study predate the infection). Cell type and time point are not known.

The chain is built from TRBV14 and TRBJ1-4, with D possibly being TRBD1 (5 bases). This CDR3 is 15 amino acids long. CDR1 SGHDN and CDR2 FVKESK come from the germline V gene. V was shortened by 4 bases and J by 8 bases, with 17 bases between the two germline ends. In nucleotides, the CDR3 is TGTGCCAGCAGCCTCGGGAGGGGAGGGAACGAAAAACTGTTTTTT. Translated: CASSLGRGGNEKLFF.

This clonotype turned up a few times. The genes are TRBV29-1 and TRBJ2-3; tentatively, D is TRBD2 (5 bases). Trimming left V 3 bases short and J 3 bases short, with 7 bases between. This CDR3 comprises 12 residues. Germline V gene sequence: CDR1 SQVTM, CDR2 ANQGSEA. CDR3 protein: CSVDRGTDTQYF. The CDR3, as DNA: TGCAGCGTTGATCGAGGGACAGATACGCAGTATTTT.

This chain links TRBV7-2 with TRBJ2-7, with 10 bases identical to TRBD1. V lost 6 bases and J lost 3; bases outside the gene matches: 5. In germline, CDR1 is SGHTA, CDR2 FQGNSA. The CDR3 is made up of 14 amino acids. CDR3 sequence reads: CASREGQGSYEQYF. CDR3 DNA sequence: TGTGCCAGCAGAGAGGGACAGGGGAGCTACGAGCAGTACTTC.

Ten or more counts support this clonotype. V and J are TRBV5-1 and TRBJ2-7; D is ambiguous. CDR1 and CDR2 (germline): SGHRS, YFSETQ. Trimming removed 1 base at V and 6 bases at J, with 8 bases between. The CDR3 runs 12 residues. The CDR3, as DNA: TGCGCCAGCAGCTTGCGACAAGGCGAGCAGTACTTC. Its translation is CASSLRQGEQYF. The whole variable domain, remainder taken from reference TRBV5-1 and TRBJ2-7, is KAGVTQTPRYLIKTRGQQVTLSCSPISGHRSVSWYQQTPGQGLQFLFEYFSETQRNKGNFPGRFSGRQFSNSRSEMNVSTLELGDSALYLCASSLRQGEQYFGPGTRLTVT.

This clonotype was recorded only once. The chain carries TRBV7-6 and TRBJ2-2, with TRBD2 matching 11 bases. This CDR3 contains 16 residues. Germline CDR1 SGHVS, CDR2 FNYEAQ. V shed 0 bases, J shed 6 bases, and the junction held 3 bases outside the gene matches. The CDR3 loop reads CASSLATSGVAGELFF. The CDR3 DNA sequence: TGTGCCAGCAGCTTAGCGACTAGCGGGGTGGCCGGGGAGCTGTTTTTT.

The chain recombines TRBV29-1 with TRBJ1-3; D uncertain. Germline lookup yields CDR1 SQVTM and CDR2 ANQGSEA. V was shortened by 4 bases and J by 4 bases, with 11 bases between the two germline ends. The CDR3 is 13 residues long. The CDR3 DNA sequence: TGCAGCGTTGCTTGGGGAATCGGAAACACCATATATTTT. Translating it yields CSVAWGIGNTIYF.

This clonotype was found a few times. CDR3 DNA: TGCAGCGTTGAAGGGGGCAGCGGTTACTACAATGAGCAGTTCTTC. The encoded protein is CSVEGGSGYYNEQFF. V and J are TRBV29-1 and TRBJ2-1; tentatively, D is TRBD1 or TRBD2 (5 bases each). V gave up 1 base and J gave up 3 bases, with 13 bases separating them. CDR1 SQVTM and CDR2 ANQGSEA come from the germline V gene. The CDR3 extends over 15 amino acids.

CDR3 loop: CASSQRDQGSPLHF. The CDR3 DNA reads as TGTGCCAGCAGTCAGAGGGATCAAGGCTCACCCCTCCACTTT. The rearrangement uses TRBV11-2 and TRBJ1-6; D not resolved. CDR3 length: 14 residues. Germline V CDR1 and CDR2: SGHAT, FQNNGV. V was trimmed by 6 bases and J by 10 bases, leaving 16 bases between them.

This clonotype has just a few counts. The rearrangement joins TRBV7-9 to TRBJ2-1; 9 bases are shared with TRBD2. The CDR3 spans 16 residues. CDR1 is SEHNR, CDR2 FQNEAQ, per germline (reference sequence). Trimming removed 1 base from V and 6 bases from J; junction bases left unmatched: 7. The DNA for the CDR3 is TGTGCCAGCAGCTTAGGGCTAGCGGGAAGCGGCAATGAGCAGTTCTTC. The encoded protein is CASSLGLAGSGNEQFF.

The gene calls are TRBV6-2 or TRBV6-3 and TRBJ2-1, with 9 positions matching TRBD2. The junction had 5 bases not matched to a gene; V was cut back by 4 bases and J by 4 bases. In germline, CDR1 is MNHEY, CDR2 SVGEGT. The CDR3 is 15 residues long. The CDR3 sequence: CASSFGLAYYNEQFF. In DNA form, the CDR3 reads TGTGCCAGCAGTTTCGGACTAGCGTATTACAATGAGCAGTTCTTC.

This clonotype was counted only a few times. V and J are TRBV7-2 and TRBJ2-2; D is possibly TRBD2 (5 bases). The germline V gene encodes CDR1 SGHTA and CDR2 FQGNSA. Deletions cut 5 bases from V and 2 bases from J, with 21 bases between. There are 18 residues in the CDR3. CDR3 sequence reads: CASSRPRTRPGNTGELFF. The DNA for the CDR3 is TGTGCCAGCAGCCGTCCACGTACTAGGCCCGGTAACACCGGGGAGCTGTTTTTT.

This clonotype was observed a few times. J is TRBJ2-3 and V is TRBV7-8; D gene uncertain. CDR3 length equals 13 residues. The germline V and J ends were trimmed by 3 bases and 2 bases, with 6 bases remaining between them. The germline V gene has CDR1 SGHVS and CDR2 FQNEAQ. The DNA for the CDR3 is TGTGCCAGCAGCTTCGGCCTCACAGATACGCAGTATTTT. This codes for CASSFGLTDTQYF.